The 17 T cell receptor beta chains below were found in one sample sequenced in a study of T cells in Graves' hyperthyroidism and ophthalmopathy. RNA transcripts yielded amplified TCR beta CDR3 regions. HTBI primers drove first-round RT-PCR of the TCR CDR3. MiXCR was run by TCRdb on the multiplex PCR reads, yielding one entry per CDR3 protein. This sample yields about 290,000 distinct CDR3 sequences, of which 13% are seen a single time; almost 8% belongs to the top ten. The specimen sequenced was blood. The receptors here all came from a woman under 40 with Graves' hyperthyroidism that later progressed to Graves' ophthalmopathy.

This clonotype was recorded at least ten times. J is TRBJ2-3 and V is TRBV11-3; 10 bases match TRBD1. Unmatched junction bases numbered 9, after V lost 5 bases and J lost 4 bases. This CDR3 is built from 16 residues. CDR1 and CDR2 from the germline V gene are SGHNT and YENEEA. The CDR3 sequence: CASSHGQGESADTQYF. CDR3 nucleotide sequence: TGTGCCAGCAGCCATGGACAGGGGGAAAGTGCAGATACGCAGTATTTT.

This clonotype was detected ten times or more. This rearrangement joins TRBV2 to TRBJ2-7; a possible D gene is TRBD1 (5 bases). This CDR3 region has 13 residues. Trimming left V 7 bases short and J 6 bases short, with 16 bases between. CDR1 SNHLY and CDR2 FYNNEI come from the germline V gene. The CDR3 DNA reads as TGTGCCAGCATCCCCGCAGGGAAAGGCGAGCAGTACTTC. This translates into CASIPAGKGEQYF.

This clonotype was observed a handful of times. The chain links TRBV19 to TRBJ1-1; D may be TRBD1 (6 bases). Trimming left V 4 bases short and J 8 bases short, with 8 bases between. The CDR3 sequence is 11 residues long. Germline loops: CDR1 LNHDA, CDR2 SQIVND (reference sequence). CDR3 DNA sequence: TGTGCCAGTAGTAACGGACAGGAAGCTTTCTTT. It is translated as CASSNGQEAFF.

At least ten counts were recorded for this clonotype. The chain carries TRBV6-1 and TRBJ2-3; TRBD2 agrees at 9 bases. The germline V gene has CDR1 MNHNS and CDR2 SASEGT. V shed 6 bases and J 3 bases; nucleotides not matched to a gene: 13. This CDR3 contains 17 residues. This CDR3 is CASSRSGYSGRTDTQYF. The CDR3 DNA sequence: TGTGCCAGCAGCAGATCAGGGTATAGCGGGAGAACAGATACGCAGTATTTT.

The sample holds many counts of this clonotype. The genes are TRBV10-3 and TRBJ2-7; TRBD1 matches at 7 bases. The CDR3 is made up of 15 amino acids. The germline V gene has CDR1 ENHRY and CDR2 SYGVKD. With 3 bases clipped from V and 2 bases from J, the junction kept 7 bases outside the gene matches. The chain's CDR3 is CAISDSGTETYEQYF. DNA of the CDR3: TGTGCCATCAGTGACTCCGGGACAGAGACCTACGAGCAGTACTTC.

This clonotype was observed many times. This rearrangement joins TRBV9 to TRBJ1-2; D is perhaps TRBD1 (5 bases). Trimming removed 3 bases at V and 4 bases at J, with 13 bases between. The germline gives CDR1 SGDLS, CDR2 YYNGEE. CDR3 length: 14 amino acids. CDR3: CASSGRDGTYGYTF. CDR3 nucleotide sequence: TGTGCCAGCAGCGGCCGGGACGGAACCTATGGCTACACCTTC.

Ten or more counts support this clonotype. The V and J genes are TRBV20-1 and TRBJ2-7; TRBD1 aligns across 11 bases. In germline, CDR1 is DFQATT, CDR2 SNEGSKA (reference sequence). The trim removed 3 bases at V and 3 bases at J, leaving 4 bases unmatched. The CDR3 runs 14 residues. CDR3 DNA sequence: TGCAGTGCTAGTGTGGGACAGGGGGTCTACGAGCAGTACTTC. This gives the protein CSASVGQGVYEQYF.

The chain has TRBV7-3 and TRBJ2-7, with 8 bases that match TRBD1. The V gene's germline CDR1 is SGHTA and CDR2 FQGTGA. V dropped 5 bases and J dropped 4; count of bases not matched to a gene: 4. CDR3 length equals 13 residues. CDR3 amino acids: CASSIGTGYEQYF. CDR3 DNA: TGTGCCAGCAGCATTGGGACAGGATACGAGCAGTACTTC.

This clonotype was recorded many times. This sequence joins TRBV2 and TRBJ2-2, with a tentative D call TRBD1 (6 bases). The CDR3 spans 14 residues. V was cut by 6 bases and J by 4 bases, with 12 bases left in between. Germline CDR1 reads SNHLY; CDR2 reads FYNNEI. CDR3 region: CASRETGSTGELFF. CDR3 nucleotide sequence: TGTGCCAGCAGGGAAACAGGGAGCACCGGGGAGCTGTTTTTT. The full variable domain, its missing parts supplied by reference TRBV2 and TRBJ2-2, is EPEVTQTPSHQVTQMGQEVILRCVPISNHLYFYWYRQILGQKVEFLVSFYNNEISEKSEIFDDQFSVERPDGSNFTLKIRSTKLEDSAMYFCASRETGSTGELFFGEGSRLTVL.

This clonotype was observed many times. This chain connects TRBV11-3 to TRBJ2-3; 10 bases agree with TRBD1. This CDR3 spans 15 amino acids. Per germline, CDR1 SGHNT and CDR2 YENEEA. The V gene end was trimmed by 5 bases and the J gene end by 4 bases; junction bases not matched to a gene: 6. The CDR3 nucleotides are TGTGCCAGCAGCCCGGGACAGGGGAACGCAGATACGCAGTATTTT. Translating it yields CASSPGQGNADTQYF. Looking up the rest from reference TRBV11-3 and TRBJ2-3 gives the full variable domain: EAGVVQSPRYKIIEKKQPVAFWCNPISGHNTLYWYLQNLGQGPELLIRYENEEAVDDSQLPKDRFSAERLKGVDSTLKIQPAELGDSAVYLCASSPGQGNADTQYFGPGTRLTVL.

This clonotype was found many times. This rearrangement joins TRBV6-2 or TRBV6-3 to TRBJ2-1, with 8 bases aligning to TRBD2. Trimming took 8 bases from V and 5 from J; bases not matched to a gene: 2. The CDR3 consists of 12 residues. Germline V gene lookup returns CDR1 MNHEY and CDR2 SVGEGT. CDR3 DNA: TGTGCCAGCCGGACTAGCCACAATGAGCAGTTCTTC. This translates into CASRTSHNEQFF.

This clonotype showed up many times. The V call is TRBV30, the J call TRBJ2-7; D not certain. The V gene's germline CDR1 is GTSNPN and CDR2 SVGIG (reference sequence). This CDR3 spans 11 amino acids. V lost 5 bases and J 5 bases, leaving 10 bases between the germline ends. For the CDR3, the DNA is TGTGCCTGGGCCGTTGCCAACGAGCAGTACTTC. Its protein product is CAWAVANEQYF.

V usage is TRBV19 and J usage is TRBJ1-4; D is undetermined. Trimming stripped 7 bases from V and 7 bases from J, with 13 bases between. The CDR3 spans 13 residues. Looked up from germline, CDR1 is LNHDA and CDR2 is SQIVND (reference sequence). The DNA for the CDR3 is TGTGCCAGTACAACCCGGAGGACTGAAAAACTGTTTTTT. This gives the protein CASTTRRTEKLFF.

The sample holds a few counts of this clonotype. The CDR3 does not close with the conserved phenylalanine or tryptophan, likely indicating a read error. The V and J genes are TRBV20-1 and TRBJ2-2, with 8 bases fitting TRBD2. CDR3 size: 14 residues. Germline V CDR1 and CDR2: DFQATT, SNEGSKA (reference sequence). V lost 6 bases and J lost 6; bases outside the gene matches: 9. CDR3 sequence (DNA): TGCAGTGCACCTCGGGGGGGTCCTCCCGGGGAGCTGTTTCTT. Translated, it gives CSAPRGGPPGELFL.

At least ten counts were recorded for this clonotype. The V call is TRBV20-1, the J call TRBJ2-7; D not certain. CDR3 length equals 15 residues. The V gene lost 5 bases and the J gene lost 0 bases, with 17 bases spanning the gap. CDR1 and CDR2 (germline): DFQATT, SNEGSKA (reference sequence). The CDR3 nucleotides are TGCAGTGCTTTGGCAGGCGGTGGTCTCTCCTACGAGCAGTACTTC. This encodes CSALAGGGLSYEQYF.

In its sample, this clonotype was seen a few times. The chain carries TRBV19 and TRBJ2-3; 9 nucleotides line up with TRBD2. J lost 6 bases, V lost 7 bases, and 2 bases had no gene match. This CDR3 comprises 12 residues. Germline values: CDR1 LNHDA, CDR2 SQIVND (reference sequence). The CDR3 DNA reads as TGTGCCAGTACGGCGGGAGGGGATACGCAGTATTTT. Translated: CASTAGGDTQYF.

This clonotype was recorded many times. DNA for the CDR3: TGTGCCGTAGCCCGGGACAGTGATCAGCCCCAGCATTTT. It yields the protein CAVARDSDQPQHF. V and J are TRBV10-3 and TRBJ1-5, with 7 bases that match TRBD1. The trim removed 11 bases at V and 5 bases at J, leaving 9 bases unmatched. CDR1 ENHRY and CDR2 SYGVKD come from the germline V gene. The CDR3 consists of 13 residues.